The next 30 T cell receptor beta chains were all read from a single sample in a study of blood T cell repertoires in COVID-19. Sequenced by immunoSEQ multiplex PCR; TCRdb stores in-frame clones only, minus some. The sample records under 300,000 clones, about nine tenths being singletons. The sequenced sample consisted of peripheral blood. These TCRs come from a man over 45 with acute or convalescent COVID-19.

The chain links TRBV25-1 to TRBJ1-5; D is uncertain. CDR1 is MGHDK, CDR2 SYGVNS, per germline. The length of the CDR3 is 14 residues. Trimming stripped 2 bases from V and 1 base from J, with 6 bases between. The CDR3 loop reads CASSETESNQPQHF. The CDR3 DNA is TGTGCCAGCAGTGAAACAGAGAGCAATCAGCCCCAGCATTTT. The entire variable domain, with the rest obtained from reference TRBV25-1 and TRBJ1-5, is as follows: EADIYQTPRYLVIGTGKKITLECSQTMGHDKMYWYQQDPGMELHLIHYSYGVNSTEKGDLSSESTVSRIRTEHFPLTLESARPSHTSQYLCASSETESNQPQHFGDGTRLSIL.

The rearrangement joins TRBV25-1 to TRBJ2-7; D unclear. Trimming cost V 3 bases and J 2 bases, with 8 bases left between them. CDR1 and CDR2 from the germline V gene are MGHDK and SYGVNS. This CDR3 contains 13 residues. CDR3 in DNA: TGTGCCAGCAGTGATGTGAGGACCTACGAGCAGTACTTC. This encodes CASSDVRTYEQYF.

The rearrangement uses TRBV29-1 and TRBJ1-1; D is unresolved. The CDR3 length is 13 residues. Trimming left V 4 bases short and J 0 bases short, with 9 bases between. Germline V lookup: CDR1 SQVTM, CDR2 ANQGSEA. The CDR3 nucleotides are TGCAGCGTTGTATCCCAGATGAACACTGAAGCTTTCTTT. Translating gives CSVVSQMNTEAFF.

The chain couples TRBV6-6 to TRBJ2-3; 13 nucleotides match TRBD2. The CDR3 runs to 16 residues. V gave up 2 bases and J gave up 1 base; unmatched junction bases: 0. Germline loops: CDR1 MNHNY, CDR2 SVGAGI (reference sequence). The CDR3 sequence: CASSYGTSGGTDTQYF. CDR3 sequence (DNA): TGTGCCAGCAGTTACGGGACTAGCGGGGGCACAGATACGCAGTATTTT.

The chain's CDR3 is CASSLAGRGLNEQFF. The CDR3 DNA sequence: TGTGCCAGCAGCTTGGCCGGGAGGGGGCTCAATGAGCAGTTCTTC. V usage is TRBV5-8 and J usage is TRBJ2-1, with a weak D call TRBD2 (8 bases). V shed 0 bases and J shed 6 bases, with 13 bases lying between them. The CDR3 covers 15 residues. The germline V gene encodes CDR1 SGHTS and CDR2 YDEGEE.

The chain couples TRBV27 to TRBJ2-6, with 7 positions matching TRBD1. The CDR3 runs to 17 residues. J lost 0 bases, V lost 6 bases, and 8 bases had no gene match. Germline CDR1 reads MNHEY; CDR2 reads SMNVEV (reference sequence). The DNA of the CDR3 is TGTGCCAGCAGACCCTGGACAGGCCCCTCTGGGGCCAACGTCCTGACTTTC. It yields the protein CASRPWTGPSGANVLTF.

The J gene is TRBJ2-5, the V gene TRBV7-2; a weak D match, TRBD2 (7 bases). The CDR3 runs 13 residues. V lost 3 bases and J 5 bases, leaving 10 bases between the germline ends. Germline loops: CDR1 SGHTA, CDR2 FQGNSA. The CDR3 DNA reads as TGTGCCAGCAGCTTCGGGGGGCAGGAGACCCAGTACTTC. The encoded protein is CASSFGGQETQYF.

For the CDR3, the DNA is TGTGCCAGCAGCCAATGGGGACAGACAACTAATGAAAAACTGTTTTTT. Translating gives CASSQWGQTTNEKLFF. This chain joins TRBV16 and TRBJ1-4; 7 bases match TRBD1. Germline trimming cut 1 base from V and 0 bases from J; bases unmatched to any gene: 2. This CDR3 spans 16 amino acids. Germline CDR1 reads KGHSY; CDR2 reads FQNENV.

The chain carries TRBV18 and TRBJ2-5; TRBD1 might be the D (6 bases). CDR3 length equals 12 residues. The V and J ends lost 6 bases and 5 bases respectively, with 10 bases between them. Germline assignment: CDR1 KGHSH and CDR2 LQKENI. This chain's CDR3 is CASSTGSETQYF. For the CDR3, the DNA is TGTGCCAGCTCTACAGGGTCGGAGACCCAGTACTTC.

V gene TRBV29-1 combines with J gene TRBJ2-1; maybe TRBD2 (5 bases). The germline V gene encodes CDR1 SQVTM and CDR2 ANQGSEA. Trimming shortened V by 8 bases and J by 0 bases, and 11 bases separated the two germline ends. The CDR3 totals 13 residues. This CDR3 reads CSLRESSYNEQFF. In DNA, the CDR3 is TGCAGCCTCCGGGAAAGCTCCTACAATGAGCAGTTCTTC.

As to this clone: The limits of the CDR3 on the DNA are not certain, so only TCRdb's listed CDR3 is given. The chain carries TRBV10-1 and TRBJ2-1; no check of the table's D call, TRBD1, against the DNA was made. The V gene's germline CDR1 is WNHNN and CDR2 SYGVQD (reference sequence). The CDR3 numbers 14 amino acids, ends counted. CDR3 region: CASSTSTGHNEQFF.

The J gene is TRBJ2-7, the V gene TRBV2; D unclear. Germline CDR1 and CDR2: SNHLY and FYNNEI. This CDR3 region has 13 residues. The V and J ends lost 5 bases and 2 bases respectively, with 10 bases between them. CDR3 sequence (DNA): TGTGCCAGCAGTCTACAGCCTACCTACGAGCAGTACTTC. This translates into CASSLQPTYEQYF.

The chain employs TRBV7-9 and TRBJ2-2, with 7 bases that match TRBD1. CDR3 length equals 17 residues. After removal of 4 bases from V and 2 bases from J, the junction contained 10 bases not matched to a gene. Germline lookup yields CDR1 SEHNR and CDR2 FQNEAQ (reference sequence). CDR3 in amino acids: CASSSNRGQGNTGELFF. CDR3 bases: TGTGCCAGCAGCTCGAACAGGGGCCAGGGAAACACCGGGGAGCTGTTTTTT.

This chain joins TRBV27 and TRBJ2-7; D might be TRBD2 (5 bases). Per the germline V gene, CDR1 is MNHEY and CDR2 is SMNVEV (reference sequence). The length of the CDR3 is 15 residues. V gave up 3 bases and J gave up 2 bases, with 14 bases separating them. For the CDR3, the DNA is TGTGCCAGCAGTTTTAACGGGGTCCGGACCTACGAGCAGTACTTC. As protein: CASSFNGVRTYEQYF.

The chain recombines TRBV7-6 with TRBJ2-7; a weak D match, TRBD1 (6 bases). The CDR3 is 16 amino acids. The V and J ends lost 0 bases and 6 bases respectively, with 18 bases between them. Germline lookup yields CDR1 SGHVS and CDR2 FNYEAQ. CDR3 sequence reads: CASSLAGPGTSGEQYF. CDR3 nucleotides: TGTGCCAGCAGCTTAGCGGGACCCGGGACATCGGGCGAGCAGTACTTC.

V is TRBV10-2 and J is TRBJ1-5, with 8 bases fitting TRBD1. The CDR3 spans 14 residues. From germline, CDR1 is WSHSY and CDR2 SAAADI. Unmatched junction bases numbered 7, after V lost 6 bases and J lost 6 bases. The CDR3 here is CASSARGRSQPQHF. CDR3 nucleotides: TGCGCCAGCAGCGCCAGGGGGCGCTCTCAGCCCCAGCATTTT.

The rearrangement joins TRBV5-1 to TRBJ1-1; weak D call: TRBD1 (5 bases). V lost 0 bases, J lost 7 bases, and 16 bases lay in between. CDR1 and CDR2 from the germline V gene are SGHRS and YFSETQ. The CDR3 loop spans 15 amino acids. For the CDR3, the DNA is TGCGCCAGCAGCTTGGCCACCGGAGGGGTCGGTGAAGCTTTCTTT. Translated: CASSLATGGVGEAFF.

As DNA, the CDR3 is TGTGCCAGTAGTTCCCTACAGACAGGTCTGGTGGACACTGAAGCTTTCTTT. It encodes CASSSLQTGLVDTEAFF. V usage is TRBV19 and J usage is TRBJ1-1; D might be TRBD1 (6 bases). This CDR3 is 17 amino acids long. Germline assignment: CDR1 LNHDA and CDR2 SQIVND (reference sequence). The germline V and J ends were trimmed by 5 bases and 3 bases, with 22 bases remaining between them.

The CDR3 region is CASSEQEGQPQHF. Here the CDR3 DNA reads TGTGCCAGCAGTGAACAGGAAGGACAGCCCCAGCATTTT. V is TRBV6-4 and J is TRBJ1-5, with D possibly TRBD1 on 5 matching bases. CDR1 is MRHNA, CDR2 SNTAGT, per germline. The CDR3 has 13 amino acids. Trimming took 3 bases from V and 7 from J, leaving 10 bases between them.

The CDR3 bases are TGTGCCACCAGTGGGGCCGACAGGGCTGGGGCCAACGTCCTGACTTTC. Translating gives CATSGADRAGANVLTF. The chain combines TRBV24-1 with TRBJ2-6, with TRBD1 matching over 7 bases. V shed 5 bases, J shed 2 bases, and the junction held 5 bases outside the gene matches. The CDR3 covers 16 residues. In germline, CDR1 is KGHDR, CDR2 SFDVKD.

This chain connects TRBV15 to TRBJ1-5, with 8 positions matching TRBD1. There are 19 residues in the CDR3. With V trimmed by 1 base and J by 3 bases, 14 bases remained unmatched. Germline values: CDR1 LNHNV, CDR2 YYDKDF (reference sequence). CDR3 sequence reads: CATSRAPRGTGETNQPQHF. The CDR3 nucleotides read TGTGCCACCAGCAGAGCCCCAAGGGGGACAGGCGAAACCAATCAGCCCCAGCATTTT.

This clone was recorded once. This CDR3 reads CASSEERTSGVSGNEQFF. CDR3 sequence (DNA): TGTGCCAGCAGTGAAGAGAGGACTAGCGGGGTTTCCGGGAATGAGCAGTTCTTC. This sequence joins TRBV2 and TRBJ2-1, with 12 bases lining up with TRBD2. There are 18 residues in the CDR3. With 1 base clipped from V and 7 bases from J, the junction kept 11 bases outside the gene matches. CDR1 is SNHLY and CDR2 is FYNNEI in the germline V gene. Full variable domain (outside the CDR3, taken from reference TRBV2 and TRBJ2-1): EPEVTQTPSHQVTQMGQEVILRCVPISNHLYFYWYRQILGQKVEFLVSFYNNEISEKSEIFDDQFSVERPDGSNFTLKIRSTKLEDSAMYFCASSEERTSGVSGNEQFFGPGTRLTVL.

The genes are TRBV10-3 and TRBJ2-7, with D perhaps TRBD1 (6 bases). Deletions cut 6 bases from V and 6 bases from J, with 15 bases between. The CDR3 totals 13 residues. Germline CDR1 and CDR2: ENHRY and SYGVKD. The CDR3 DNA reads TGTGCCATCAGCCAAGACAGGTCCAGCGAGCAGTACTTC. Translated, it gives CAISQDRSSEQYF.

CDR3 coding DNA: TGCGCCAGCAGCCTCTATGAGGGTGCGGAGACCCAGTACTTC. Translation gives CASSLYEGAETQYF. The rearrangement joins TRBV5-1 to TRBJ2-5, with TRBD2 as a possible D gene (5 bases). V dropped 4 bases and J dropped 5 bases, with 15 bases sitting between them. The CDR3 has 14 residues. Germline CDR1 SGHRS, CDR2 YFSETQ.

This clone showed up just once. This chain uses TRBV6-6 with TRBJ2-3, with 7 bases identical to TRBD1. Unmatched junction bases numbered 12, after V lost 7 bases and J lost 2 bases. The germline CDR1 and CDR2 sequences are MNHNY and SVGAGI (reference sequence). The CDR3 spans 16 residues. CDR3 in amino acids: CASTEDRLEFTDTQYF. The CDR3, as DNA: TGTGCCAGCACCGAGGACAGGCTCGAGTTCACAGATACGCAGTATTTT.

The table lists this clone with a few counts. DNA of the CDR3: TGTGCCAGCAGCCCGTCCGTGACATATGAAGCTTTCTTT. Translation gives CASSPSVTYEAFF. V and J are TRBV5-4 and TRBJ1-1; D is undetermined. V was cut by 4 bases and J by 7 bases, with 14 bases left in between. The CDR3 extends over 13 amino acids. CDR1 is SGHNT, CDR2 YYREEE, per germline (reference sequence).

The V call is TRBV5-1, the J call TRBJ1-4; TRBD1 might be the D (6 bases). V dropped 7 bases and J dropped 5 bases, with 15 bases sitting between them. Germline CDR1 is SGHRS and CDR2 is YFSETQ. The CDR3 sequence is 14 residues long. CDR3 nucleotides: TGCGCCAGCTCTTTAGGGAGGGGGAATGAAAAACTGTTTTTT. This encodes CASSLGRGNEKLFF.

The chain joins TRBV2 to TRBJ1-6, with D possibly being TRBD1 (5 bases). CDR1 is SNHLY, CDR2 FYNNEI, per germline. Deletions cut 5 bases from V and 3 bases from J, with 14 bases between. The CDR3 contains 16 residues. The chain's CDR3 is CASSPEQANYNSPLHF. For the CDR3, the DNA is TGTGCCAGCAGTCCCGAACAGGCGAACTATAATTCACCCCTCCACTTT.

The V and J genes are TRBV19 and TRBJ2-7; 7 bases map to TRBD1. Germline V lookup: CDR1 LNHDA, CDR2 SQIVND (reference sequence). Trimming removed 3 bases from V and 3 bases from J; junction bases left unmatched: 11. The CDR3 runs 16 residues. The CDR3 DNA is TGTGCCAGTAGTATCAATGGTGGCAGGGGGTTCTACGAGCAGTACTTC. It encodes CASSINGGRGFYEQYF.

This clone was counted only a few times. The genes are TRBV2 and TRBJ2-2, with D perhaps TRBD2 (6 bases). The germline gives CDR1 SNHLY, CDR2 FYNNEI. The CDR3 length is 14 residues. V gave up 3 bases and J gave up 4 bases, with 9 bases separating them. DNA of the CDR3: TGTGCCAGCAGTGACCAGGGAGGCACCGGGGAGCTGTTTTTT. It codes for CASSDQGGTGELFF.